This T cell receptor (beta chain) was identified during a study of shared clonotypes between healthy human individuals. Naivety among CD8 cells was defined by CD45RO negativity and positive CCR7 selection, thereby excluding terminally differentiated effector memory CD45RA+ cells. Samples underwent the assay at deep level. Sequenced by immunoSEQ multiplex PCR; TCRdb stores in-frame clones only, minus some. The table has about 590,000 clones, around 95% seen once; the top ten hold 0.085% to 0.11%. The germline gives CDR1 MNHEY, CDR2 SMNVEV (reference sequence). Trimming stripped 6 bases from V and 11 bases from J, with 13 bases between. The CDR3 covers 11 residues. Regarding the study as a whole: Generally, naive subsets (rather than memory subsets) showed larger estimated richness. The sharing of about 5% of naive CD4 clonotypes was seen across a handful of donors. Collection of samples was limited to blood; tissue repertoires likely differ.

A few counts support this clone. The antigen is undetermined. The receptor comes from a woman between 25 and 40 years old in good health. The chain links TRBV27 to TRBJ1-1; no firm D call. The sequencing input was naive CD8+ T cells sorted from blood. CDR3 residues: CASRGGIDAFF. The CDR3 coding sequence is TGTGCCAGCAGGGGCGGAATCGACGCTTTCTTT.